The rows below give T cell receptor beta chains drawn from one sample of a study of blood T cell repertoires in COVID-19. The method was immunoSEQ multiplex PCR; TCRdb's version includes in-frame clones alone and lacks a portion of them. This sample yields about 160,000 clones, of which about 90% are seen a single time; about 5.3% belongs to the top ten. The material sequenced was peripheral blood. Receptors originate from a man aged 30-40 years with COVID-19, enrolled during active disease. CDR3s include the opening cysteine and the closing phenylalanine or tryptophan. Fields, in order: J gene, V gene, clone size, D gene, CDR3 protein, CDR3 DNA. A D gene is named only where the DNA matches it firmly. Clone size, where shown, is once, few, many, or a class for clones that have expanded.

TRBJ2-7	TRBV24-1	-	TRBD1	CATSDGTGGEQYF	TGTGCCACCAGTGATGGGACAGGGGGCGAGCAGTACTTC
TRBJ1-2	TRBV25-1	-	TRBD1	CASSEPLGTGGNYGYTF	TGTGCCAGCAGTGAGCCCCTAGGGACAGGGGGTAACTATGGCTACACCTTC
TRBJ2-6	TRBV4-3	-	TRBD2	CASSLGLAGSGANVLTF	TGCGCCAGCAGCTTGGGACTAGCGGGATCTGGGGCCAACGTCCTGACTTTC
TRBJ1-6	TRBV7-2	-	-	CASSLGRDNSPLHF	TGTGCCAGCAGCTTAGGGAGGGACAATTCACCCCTCCACTTT
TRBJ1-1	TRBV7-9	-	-	CASSLGSGYPNTEAFF	TGTGCCAGCAGCTTAGGATCAGGCTACCCGAACACTGAAGCTTTCTTT
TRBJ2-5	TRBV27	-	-	CASSIQGTQETQYF	TGTGCCAGCAGCATACAGGGAACCCAAGAGACCCAGTACTTC
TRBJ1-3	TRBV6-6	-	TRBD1	CASSHRGPGNTIYF	TGTGCCAGCAGTCACAGGGGGCCTGGAAACACCATATATTTT
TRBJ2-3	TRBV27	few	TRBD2	CASSLTSGRTDTQYF	TGTGCCAGCAGTTTAACTAGCGGGAGAACAGATACGCAGTATTTT
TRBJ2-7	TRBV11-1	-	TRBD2	CASSFPTSRHSYEQYF	TGTGCCAGCAGCTTCCCGACTAGCAGACACTCCTACGAGCAGTACTTC
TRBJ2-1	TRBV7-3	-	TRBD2	CASSPSGGGPYNEQFF	TGTGCCAGCAGCCCCAGCGGGGGGGGGCCCTACAATGAGCAGTTCTTC
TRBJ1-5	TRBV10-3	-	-	CAISDSGEGHRPQHF	TGTGCCATCAGTGATTCCGGGGAGGGGCACCGGCCCCAGCATTTT
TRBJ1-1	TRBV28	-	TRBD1	CAARPRDRGITEAFF	TGTGCCGCGAGGCCCCGGGACAGGGGAATAACTGAAGCTTTCTTT
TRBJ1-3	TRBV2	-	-	CASSDEGTTGNTIYF	TGTGCCAGCAGTGACGAGGGAACGACCGGAAACACCATATATTTT
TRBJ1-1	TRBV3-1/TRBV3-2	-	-	CASSPGQANTEAFF	TGTGCCAGCAGTCCAGGACAAGCGAACACTGAAGCTTTCTTT
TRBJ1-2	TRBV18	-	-	CASSPTAEVGYTF	TGTGCTAGCTCACCGACGGCGGAAGTTGGCTACACCTTC
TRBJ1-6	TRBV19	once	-	CASRNGVHSPLHF	TGTGCCAGTAGGAACGGAGTTCATTCACCCCTCCACTTT
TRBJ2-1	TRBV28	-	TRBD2	CASRPPPGLAGYNEQFF	TGTGCCAGCAGACCCCCGCCTGGACTAGCGGGCTACAATGAGCAGTTCTTC
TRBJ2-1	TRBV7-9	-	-	CASSSARESYWNEQFF	TGTGCCAGCAGCTCCGCGCGGGAATCCTACTGGAATGAGCAGTTCTTC
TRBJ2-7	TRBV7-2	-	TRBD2	CASSLGLAGAYEQYF	TGTGCCAGCAGCTTAGGACTAGCGGGAGCTTACGAGCAGTACTTC
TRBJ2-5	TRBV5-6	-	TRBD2	CASSLTGGSETQYF	TGTGCCAGCAGCTTGACCGGGGGGTCCGAGACCCAGTACTTC
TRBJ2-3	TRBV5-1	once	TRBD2	CASSSFSGGAEDTQYF	TGCGCCAGCAGCTCCTTTAGCGGGGGGGCGGAAGATACGCAGTATTTT
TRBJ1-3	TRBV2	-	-	CASSVDRSSGNTIYF	TGTGCCAGCAGCGTAGACAGGAGCTCTGGAAACACCATATATTTT
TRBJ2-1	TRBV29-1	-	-	CSVEANEQFF	TGCAGCGTTGAAGCGAATGAGCAGTTCTTC
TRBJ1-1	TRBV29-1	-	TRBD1	CSVTRTGSTFF	TGCAGCGTTACGAGGACAGGGTCGACTTTCTTT
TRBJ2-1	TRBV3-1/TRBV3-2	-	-	CASSQDFRDEQFF	TGTGCCAGCAGCCAAGATTTCAGGGATGAGCAGTTCTTC
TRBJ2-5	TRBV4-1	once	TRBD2	CASSQEGTGGRASGETQYF	TGCGCCAGCAGCCAAGAAGGGACTGGCGGGAGGGCCAGCGGGGAGACCCAGTACTTC
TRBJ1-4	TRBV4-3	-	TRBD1	CASSQGIGGRGEKLFF	TGCGCCAGCAGCCAAGGAATAGGGGGCCGGGGTGAAAAACTGTTTTTT
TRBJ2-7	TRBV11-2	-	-	CASSLGEQVGYEQYF	TGTGCCAGCAGCTTAGGAGAACAGGTCGGCTACGAGCAGTACTTC
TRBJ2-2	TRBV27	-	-	CASSRGGTGELFF	TGTGCCAGCAGTAGAGGGGGCACCGGGGAGCTGTTTTTT
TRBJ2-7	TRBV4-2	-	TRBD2	CASSLTAGGRYEQYF	TGTGCCAGCAGCCTAACAGCGGGAGGTAGGTACGAGCAGTACTTC
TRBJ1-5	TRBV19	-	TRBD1	CASSTNLQGNQPQHF	TGTGCCAGTAGTACCAACCTACAGGGGAATCAGCCCCAGCATTTT
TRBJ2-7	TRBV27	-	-	CASSAGQNYEQYF	TGTGCCAGCAGTGCGGGACAGAACTACGAGCAGTACTTC
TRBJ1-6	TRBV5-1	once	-	CASSQDMSYNSPLHF	TGCGCCAGCAGCCAGGACATGTCCTATAATTCACCCCTCCACTTT
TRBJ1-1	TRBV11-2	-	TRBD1	CASSFSGQGITEAFF	TGTGCCAGCAGCTTCTCCGGACAGGGGATCACTGAAGCTTTCTTT
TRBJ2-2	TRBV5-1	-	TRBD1	CASSLEAEKYGTASGELFF	TGCGCCAGCAGTCTTGAGGCGGAGAAGTACGGGACAGCATCCGGGGAGCTGTTTTTT
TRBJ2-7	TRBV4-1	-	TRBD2	CASSQGPPLAETIYEQYF	TGCGCCAGCAGCCAAGGGCCTCCCCTAGCGGAGACGATCTACGAGCAGTACTTC
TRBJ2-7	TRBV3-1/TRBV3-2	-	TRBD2	CASSQEFGREVREQYF	TGTGCCAGCAGCCAAGAGTTCGGGCGGGAGGTTAGGGAGCAGTACTTC
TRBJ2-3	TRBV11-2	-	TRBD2	CASSLELAGPPGKDTQYF	TGTGCCAGCAGCTTAGAACTAGCGGGACCCCCGGGGAAAGATACGCAGTATTTT
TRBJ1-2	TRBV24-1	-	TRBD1	CATSDTSYLRGLGGYTF	TGTGCCACCAGTGATACCTCCTACCTCAGGGGGCTTGGTGGCTACACCTTC
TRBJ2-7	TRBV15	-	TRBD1	CATSTRDRAGSYEQYF	TGTGCCACCAGCACACGGGACAGGGCTGGCTCCTACGAGCAGTACTTC
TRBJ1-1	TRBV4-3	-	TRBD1	CASSHAPRDSQPENTEAFF	TGCGCCAGCAGCCATGCTCCCCGGGACAGTCAACCGGAGAACACTGAAGCTTTCTTT
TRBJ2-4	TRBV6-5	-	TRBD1	CASSYVGGRDIQYF	TGTGCCAGCAGTTACGTAGGGGGCAGGGACATTCAGTACTTC
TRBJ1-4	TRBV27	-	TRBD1	CASGRGQGLTNEKLFF	TGTGCCAGCGGCCGAGGACAGGGGTTAACTAATGAAAAACTGTTTTTT
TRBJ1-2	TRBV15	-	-	CATSRDRGDYGYTF	TGTGCCACCAGCAGAGACAGGGGCGACTATGGCTACACCTTC
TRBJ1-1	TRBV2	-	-	CASRMTTVNTEAFF	TGTGCCAGCAGGATGACGACAGTGAACACTGAAGCTTTCTTT
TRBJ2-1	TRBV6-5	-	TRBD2	CASSSTTSVDEQFF	TGTGCCAGCAGTTCCACGACTAGCGTTGATGAGCAGTTCTTC
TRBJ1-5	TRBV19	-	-	CASSIDSQPQHF	TGTGCCAGTAGTATAGATAGTCAGCCCCAGCATTTT
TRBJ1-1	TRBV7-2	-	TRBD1	CASSLSRQGTEAFF	TGTGCCAGCAGCTTGTCCCGACAGGGAACTGAAGCTTTCTTT